The 30 T cell receptor beta chains below all came from one sample that was sequenced in a study of CD4 T cells in relation to SARS-CoV-2 and coronaviruses. Unexposed donor CD4+ T cells date from about 2011-2018, before the COVID-19 pandemic. Isolation of CD4+ T cells took place after nine to ten days in culture. The repertoire was sequenced with immunoSEQ multiplex PCR; TCRdb's copy has only in-frame clones and lacks some. This sample has nearly 30,000 clones, with over 75% found just once. Antigen specificity for these receptors is unknown. Input material: CD4+ T cells from PBMCs, cultured in vitro. These receptors were taken from a human donor in good health.

The chain is built from TRBV5-6 and TRBJ1-1; D ambiguous. This CDR3 is built from 15 residues. CDR1 and CDR2 (germline): SGHDT, YYEEEE. V lost 0 bases to trimming and J lost 1 base, with 10 bases between them. CDR3 sequence (DNA): TGTGCCAGCAGCTTGGTAAAGGGAAAGAACACTGAAGCTTTCTTT. It yields the protein CASSLVKGKNTEAFF. The entire variable domain, with the rest obtained from reference TRBV5-6 and TRBJ1-1, is as follows: DAGVTQSPTHLIKTRGQQVTLRCSPKSGHDTVSWYQQALGQGPQFIFQYYEEEERQRGNFPDRFSGHQFPNYSSELNVNALLLGDSALYLCASSLVKGKNTEAFFGQGTRLTVV.

The J gene is TRBJ2-1, the V gene TRBV3-1 (or the pseudogene TRBV3-2), with D maybe TRBD2 (5 bases). This CDR3 is 14 amino acids long. The germline V gene has CDR1 LGHDT and CDR2 YNNKEL (reference sequence). Trimming took off 4 bases at V and 9 bases at J, with 16 bases between the two ends. CDR3 loop: CASSPSLGWAEQFF. The CDR3 DNA sequence: TGTGCCAGCAGCCCCTCACTAGGTTGGGCTGAGCAGTTCTTC.

The J gene is TRBJ2-3, the V gene TRBV7-3; 11 positions match TRBD2. V dropped 5 bases and J dropped 2; count of bases not matched to a gene: 6. The length of the CDR3 is 16 residues. Germline V gene sequence: CDR1 SGHTA, CDR2 FQGTGA. The CDR3 is CASSPGTSGHTDTQYF. The CDR3 DNA reads as TGTGCCAGCAGCCCGGGGACTAGCGGCCACACAGATACGCAGTATTTT.

This clone is a singleton in its sample. The rearrangement uses TRBV5-1 and TRBJ2-5; 8 nucleotides match TRBD2. Germline loops: CDR1 SGHRS, CDR2 YFSETQ. V was pared by 4 bases and J by 9 bases, with 11 bases of the junction left unmatched. There are 14 residues in the CDR3. CDR3 sequence (DNA): TGCGCCAGCAGCACGGACAGCCCGGGGGGGTCCCAGTACTTC. Its translation is CASSTDSPGGSQYF.

The rearrangement links TRBV2 to TRBJ2-6; D not certain. Germline lookup yields CDR1 SNHLY and CDR2 FYNNEI. This CDR3 comprises 17 residues. V lost 5 bases to trimming and J lost 0 bases, with 14 bases between them. CDR3 sequence: CASSTQSGYSGANVLTF. As DNA, the CDR3 is TGTGCCAGCAGTACACAGTCAGGATACTCTGGGGCCAACGTCCTGACTTTC.

The CDR3 loop reads CASSFGGAGGNYGYTF. The CDR3 region has the DNA TGTGCCAGCAGCTTTGGAGGGGCAGGGGGGAACTATGGCTACACCTTC. The chain uses TRBV7-2 and TRBJ1-2; 7 nucleotides match TRBD1. Trimming took 3 bases from V and 2 from J; bases not matched to a gene: 9. The CDR3 runs to 16 residues. CDR1 is SGHTA and CDR2 is FQGNSA in the germline V gene.

The rearrangement uses TRBV29-1 and TRBJ2-3, with 12 bases fitting TRBD2. This CDR3 is built from 15 residues. The germline V gene has CDR1 SQVTM and CDR2 ANQGSEA. Losses at the gene ends were 3 bases for V and 2 bases for J; bases not matched to a gene: 3. Here the CDR3 reads CSVDASGRATDTQYF. CDR3 nucleotides: TGCAGCGTTGACGCTAGCGGGAGGGCCACAGATACGCAGTATTTT.

This clone has a handful of counts. The rearrangement uses TRBV4-1 and TRBJ1-1, with D perhaps matching TRBD1 (5 bases). Germline V gene data show CDR1 as MGHRA and CDR2 as YSYEKL. V lost 2 bases and J lost 7, with 14 bases in between. This CDR3 is 14 amino acids long. The CDR3 coding sequence is TGCGCCAGCAGCCAACAAGAGAGGGGTGGTGAAGCTTTCTTT. It is translated as CASSQQERGGEAFF.

This chain joins TRBV2 and TRBJ2-3; D could derive from TRBD1 or TRBD2 (6 bases each). The CDR3 is 16 amino acids. The germline V and J ends were trimmed by 4 bases and 1 base, with 15 bases remaining between them. CDR1 SNHLY and CDR2 FYNNEI come from the germline V gene. CDR3 amino acids: CASSGPGALGTDTQYF. CDR3 sequence (DNA): TGTGCCAGCAGTGGCCCGGGGGCGTTGGGCACAGATACGCAGTATTTT.

The chain recombines TRBV3-1 (or the pseudogene TRBV3-2) with TRBJ2-5; 14 nucleotides agree with TRBD2. The CDR3 consists of 17 residues. CDR1 and CDR2 from the germline V gene are LGHDT and YNNKEL (reference sequence). V lost 2 bases to trimming and J lost 2 bases; unmatched junction nucleotides: 4. CDR3 loop: CASSQFRLAGGQETQYF. CDR3 sequence (DNA): TGTGCCAGCAGCCAATTTAGACTAGCGGGGGGGCAAGAGACCCAGTACTTC.

The chain links TRBV9 to TRBJ2-5; 7 bases fit TRBD1. The V gene's germline CDR1 is SGDLS and CDR2 YYNGEE. Germline trimming cut 4 bases from V and 3 bases from J; bases unmatched to any gene: 3. The CDR3 is made up of 13 amino acids. The CDR3 DNA follows: TGTGCCAGCAGCCTTACAGGGGAAGAGACCCAGTACTTC. Residues: CASSLTGEETQYF. Complete variable domain (other parts from reference TRBV9 and TRBJ2-5): DSGVTQTPKHLITATGQRVTLRCSPRSGDLSVYWYQQSLDQGLQFLIQYYNGEERAKGNILERFSAQQFPDLHSELNLSSLELGDSALYFCASSLTGEETQYFGPGTRLLVL.

The V gene is TRBV7-9, the J gene TRBJ1-4, with 7 positions matching TRBD1. J lost 3 bases, V lost 4 bases, and 2 bases had no gene match. In germline, CDR1 is SEHNR, CDR2 FQNEAQ (reference sequence). CDR3 length: 14 amino acids. The CDR3 here is CASSYRGSNEKLFF. DNA for the CDR3: TGTGCCAGCAGCTACAGGGGTTCTAATGAAAAACTGTTTTTT.

CDR3 in DNA: TGTGCCAGCAGCCCGGGACTAGCGGTAATAAATGAGCAGTTCTTC. Protein sequence: CASSPGLAVINEQFF. V is TRBV9 and J is TRBJ2-1; 11 nucleotides agree with TRBD2. Germline CDR1 reads SGDLS; CDR2 reads YYNGEE. V was pared by 4 bases and J by 7 bases, with 7 bases of the junction left unmatched. The CDR3 runs 15 residues.

The chain couples TRBV6-5 to TRBJ2-7, with 7 bases aligning to TRBD1. J lost 3 bases, V lost 6 bases, and 2 bases had no gene match. This CDR3 contains 12 residues. The germline CDR1 and CDR2 sequences are MNHEY and SVGAGI. The CDR3 nucleotides read TGTGCCAGCAGCAGGGGGAACTACGAGCAGTACTTC. Its protein product is CASSRGNYEQYF.

The chain couples TRBV9 to TRBJ1-6, with D hard to call. CDR1 and CDR2 (germline): SGDLS, YYNGEE. The length of the CDR3 is 17 residues. The ends were cut back, 0 bases at V and 6 bases at J, with 16 bases in the middle. The CDR3 is CASSVAGNGLTNSPLHF. As DNA, the CDR3 is TGTGCCAGCAGCGTAGCCGGTAATGGCTTAACTAATTCACCCCTCCACTTT.

This clone has only a few counts. This chain links TRBV10-3 with TRBJ2-3; D is unclear. The CDR3 has 15 amino acids. V lost 4 bases and J 1 base, leaving 12 bases between the germline ends. Germline CDR1 is ENHRY and CDR2 is SYGVKD. The CDR3 reads CAISVSREGTDTQYF. In DNA, the CDR3 is TGTGCCATCAGTGTATCGAGAGAGGGCACAGATACGCAGTATTTT.

The chain carries TRBV30 and TRBJ2-3; the D call may be TRBD1 or TRBD2 (5 bases each). Trimming shortened V by 3 bases and J by 3 bases, and 16 bases separated the two germline ends. This CDR3 contains 15 residues. Per the germline V gene, CDR1 is GTSNPN and CDR2 is SVGIG (reference sequence). CDR3 DNA sequence: TGTGCCTGGAGGGCACGCCCCGGGGCGACAGATACGCAGTATTTT. Translating it yields CAWRARPGATDTQYF.

This chain connects TRBV3-1 (or the pseudogene TRBV3-2) to TRBJ2-3; TRBD2 agrees at 8 bases. Trimming removed 5 bases from V and 7 bases from J; junction bases left unmatched: 11. The CDR3 sequence is 15 residues long. Germline loops: CDR1 LGHDT, CDR2 YNNKEL (reference sequence). CDR3 region: CASSKAGAPRNTQYF. CDR3 in DNA: TGTGCCAGCAGCAAAGCGGGGGCGCCCCGGAATACGCAGTATTTT.

The chain links TRBV7-2 to TRBJ1-2, with a possible D match to TRBD1 (6 bases). Germline CDR1 and CDR2: SGHTA and FQGNSA. V lost 3 bases to trimming and J lost 1 base, with 6 bases between them. CDR3 size: 13 residues. CDR3 amino acids: CASSLGHNYGYTF. Here the CDR3 DNA reads TGTGCCAGCAGCTTGGGACATAACTATGGCTACACCTTC.

The chain joins TRBV6-2 or TRBV6-3 to TRBJ2-7, with 8 nucleotides matching TRBD1. CDR3 size: 15 residues. From germline, CDR1 is MNHEY and CDR2 SVGEGT. J lost 3 bases, V lost 6 bases, and 10 bases had no gene match. CDR3 protein: CASSGRDRSLYEQYF. DNA for the CDR3: TGTGCCAGCAGCGGCCGGGACAGGTCCCTCTACGAGCAGTACTTC.

The V and J genes are TRBV4-3 and TRBJ1-3; D is undetermined. Germline CDR1 LGHNA, CDR2 YSLEER. V gave up 0 bases and J gave up 0 bases, with 9 bases separating them. The CDR3 runs to 16 residues. The CDR3 loop reads CASSQDVGPSGNTIYF. DNA of the CDR3: TGCGCCAGCAGCCAAGATGTAGGGCCCTCTGGAAACACCATATATTTT.

This chain links TRBV30 with TRBJ2-5; 7 bases agree with TRBD1. J was trimmed by 5 bases and V by 5 bases; bases with no gene match: 14. The CDR3 sequence is 15 residues long. Germline CDR1 is GTSNPN and CDR2 is SVGIG (reference sequence). The CDR3 spells CAWGRRDRWEETQYF. DNA for the CDR3: TGTGCCTGGGGCCGCCGGGACAGATGGGAGGAGACCCAGTACTTC.

V usage is TRBV7-9 and J usage is TRBJ1-4; D gene uncertain. The CDR3 consists of 12 residues. Germline V gene sequence: CDR1 SEHNR, CDR2 FQNEAQ (reference sequence). V dropped 5 bases and J dropped 6 bases, with 7 bases sitting between them. CDR3 in DNA: TGTGCCAGCAGCCCCATGGATGAAAAACTGTTTTTT. This sequence encodes CASSPMDEKLFF.

A few counts support this clone. The chain couples TRBV6-5 to TRBJ1-5; unclear D gene. The CDR3 is made up of 13 amino acids. Germline V gives CDR1 MNHEY, CDR2 SVGAGI. Trimming removed 6 bases from V and 5 bases from J, with 11 bases in between. This CDR3 is CASRDHPDQPQHF. The DNA of the CDR3 is TGTGCCAGCAGGGACCATCCCGATCAGCCCCAGCATTTT.

This clone appeared a few times. CDR3 sequence: CASSLDLAGNEQFF. CDR3 DNA: TGTGCCAGCAGCTTAGATCTAGCGGGTAATGAGCAGTTCTTC. The chain combines TRBV7-2 with TRBJ2-1; 8 nucleotides line up with TRBD2. The trim removed 1 base at V and 7 bases at J, leaving 3 bases unmatched. CDR3 length equals 14 residues. Germline loops: CDR1 SGHTA, CDR2 FQGNSA.

This chain uses TRBV14 with TRBJ2-1, with 8 bases matching TRBD2. From germline, CDR1 is SGHDN and CDR2 FVKESK. The V segment lost 3 bases and the J segment 6 bases; nucleotides outside the gene matches: 7. The CDR3 runs to 15 residues. The CDR3 DNA reads as TGTGCCAGCAGCCAGGGACTAGAGGGATCCAATGAGCAGTTCTTC. The encoded protein is CASSQGLEGSNEQFF.

The chain combines TRBV21-1 with TRBJ2-1; TRBD2, the D gene given by the table, was not confirmed from the DNA. TRBV21-1 is marked as a pseudogene. CDR3 length: 16 amino acids. The CDR3 DNA is TGTGCCAGCAGCACCCTAGCGGGAGGGCACGGGAATGAGCAGTTCTTC. This encodes CASSTLAGGHGNEQFF.

V usage is TRBV21-1 and J usage is TRBJ1-2; TRBD1 was called by the table and not checked on the DNA. TRBV21-1 is termed a pseudogene. The CDR3 length is 14 residues. The CDR3 DNA is TGTGCCAGCAGGTTTGGGGCTTTTAACTATGGCTACACCTTC. This encodes CASRFGAFNYGYTF.

The gene calls are TRBV18 and TRBJ2-7, with TRBD2 as a possible D gene (5 bases). Germline CDR1 and CDR2: KGHSH and LQKENI. V lost 1 base, J lost 1 base, and 11 bases lay in between. The CDR3 contains 15 residues. In DNA, the CDR3 is TGTGCCAGCTCACCACGGGCGGACTTTTCCTACGAGCAGTACTTC. It specifies CASSPRADFSYEQYF.

The chain couples TRBV12-2 to TRBJ2-3; the DNA was not compared with TRBD2, the D call given in the table. TRBV12-2 is an annotated pseudogene. The CDR3 runs 17 residues. The CDR3 nucleotides read TGTGCAAGTCGCTTAGGCGAGCGGAGGATGAGCACAGATACGCAGTATTTT. It codes for CASRLGERRMSTDTQYF.